The entry below gives a single TCR beta chain sequence along with its context. CDR1 MDHEN and CDR2 SYDVKM come from the germline V gene. V was shortened by 4 bases and J by 0 bases, with 13 bases between the two germline ends. This CDR3 is 16 amino acids long. The record originates from a study of CD8 T cells in Susac syndrome. Study information: Patients with Susac syndrome were therapy-naive, on corticosteroids, or on intravenous immunoglobulin alone at blood draw.

The patients with Susac syndrome were individuals who fulfilled the recently defined diagnostic criteria for disease that was either definite or probable. Purification of the CD8+ and CD4+ T cells relied on negative isolation, and TEMRA cells underwent FACS enrichment. Reverse transcription of about 0.45 to 1 ug RNA was carried out with random hexamers. The immunoSEQ assay covered 54 Vbeta and 13 Jbeta segments for CDR3. Via MiXCR, TCRdb re-called the immunoSEQ multiplex PCR reads, giving one row per CDR3 protein. The sample lists around 150,000 distinct CDR3 sequences; approximately 95% were seen once.

The source is a human donor with Susac syndrome. The genes are TRBV28 and TRBJ1-5, with D hard to call. The sequencing sample was made of CD4+ T cells from PBMCs. The CDR3 here is CASSSPAGGSNQPQHF. CDR3 DNA sequence: TGTGCCAGCAGTTCCCCCGCCGGCGGTAGCAATCAGCCCCAGCATTTT.